These T cell receptor beta chains were read from a single sample in a study of T cell repertoires in cytomegalovirus infection. One entry per CDR3 protein results from TCRdb running MiXCR on the reads. The sample carries nearly 650,000 distinct CDR3 sequences, 20% to 25% recorded once. Sequencing used CD8+ T cells from PBMCs. The receptors originated from a human donor in good health (CMV status not recorded). Some clones in this sample may be carry-over from other donors' samples. Each CDR3 is given with its conserved first and last residue. A D gene is named only where the DNA matches it firmly. Rows may omit the clone size; those that give it use once, few, many or a size class.

d_gene: -; j_gene: TRBJ2-7; abundance: once; v_gene: TRBV11-3; CDR3nt: TGTGCCAGCCGCCAAGAAGCGGGCCCGGCCTACGAGCAGTACTTC; CDR3aa: CASRQEAGPAYEQYF
d_gene: -; j_gene: TRBJ2-1; abundance: many; v_gene: TRBV7-2; CDR3nt: TGTGCCGAGTTACAGGAGCCCTACAATGAGCAGTTCTTC; CDR3aa: CAELQEPYNEQFF
d_gene: -; j_gene: TRBJ1-2; abundance: -; v_gene: TRBV29-1; CDR3nt: TGCAGCACCCGTGGAGGCGCCACCCCTTATGGCTACACCTTC; CDR3aa: CSTRGGATPYGYTF
d_gene: -; j_gene: TRBJ2-7; abundance: -; v_gene: TRBV12-5; CDR3nt: TGTGCTAGTGGTCAACAGGGTCTCTCCTACGAGCAGTACTTC; CDR3aa: CASGQQGLSYEQYF
d_gene: TRBD1; j_gene: TRBJ1-1; abundance: -; v_gene: TRBV29-1; CDR3nt: TGCAGCGGGAGGGGGCCGCCTCTCGAAGCTTTCTTT; CDR3aa: CSGRGPPLEAFF
d_gene: -; j_gene: TRBJ1-2; abundance: -; v_gene: TRBV6-4; CDR3nt: TGTGCCAGCAGTAACTCGAGCACACCCGGCGGCTACACCTTC; CDR3aa: CASSNSSTPGGYTF
d_gene: -; j_gene: TRBJ1-2; abundance: -; v_gene: TRBV19; CDR3nt: TGTGCCAGTAGTATAGATCGACCAAACTATGGCTACACCTTC; CDR3aa: CASSIDRPNYGYTF
d_gene: -; j_gene: TRBJ1-5; abundance: many; v_gene: TRBV7-2; CDR3nt: TGTGCCAGCAGTTTAGGTTCCGTTAAGCCCCAGCATTTT; CDR3aa: CASSLGSVKPQHF
d_gene: TRBD1; j_gene: TRBJ2-1; abundance: -; v_gene: TRBV28; CDR3nt: TGTGCCAGCAGTCCGGACAGGGTTATCTACAATGAGCAGTTCTTC; CDR3aa: CASSPDRVIYNEQFF
d_gene: -; j_gene: TRBJ2-3; abundance: few; v_gene: TRBV15; CDR3nt: TGTGCCACCACTCCGGGAGTCACAGATACGCAGTATTTT; CDR3aa: CATTPGVTDTQYF
d_gene: TRBD2; j_gene: TRBJ2-7; abundance: many; v_gene: TRBV7-6; CDR3nt: TGTGCCAGCAGCCGGGGGGGTTACGAGCAGTACTTC; CDR3aa: CASSRGGYEQYF
d_gene: -; j_gene: TRBJ2-5; abundance: few; v_gene: TRBV5-8; CDR3nt: TGTGCCAGCACCTTGGAAGGGTATGACCCTGATCCGGGTGAGACCCAGTACTTC; CDR3aa: CASTLEGYDPDPGETQYF
d_gene: TRBD1; j_gene: TRBJ1-2; abundance: many; v_gene: TRBV7-2; CDR3nt: TGTGCCAGCAGCTTAACCTCCGGGACAGACCGATATGGCTACACCTTC; CDR3aa: CASSLTSGTDRYGYTF
d_gene: -; j_gene: TRBJ1-4; abundance: few; v_gene: TRBV28; CDR3nt: TGTGCCAGCAGTTTCCGGGGAGGGGGGGTAAAACTGTTTTTT; CDR3aa: CASSFRGGGVKLFF
d_gene: -; j_gene: TRBJ2-7; abundance: many; v_gene: TRBV7-6; CDR3nt: TGTGCCAGCAGCCCAACTCAGTCCTACGAGCAGTACTTC; CDR3aa: CASSPTQSYEQYF
d_gene: -; j_gene: TRBJ1-1; abundance: many; v_gene: TRBV7-9; CDR3nt: TGTGCCAGCAGCTTGAAGGGAACTGAAGCTTTCTTT; CDR3aa: CASSLKGTEAFF
d_gene: -; j_gene: TRBJ1-4; abundance: -; v_gene: TRBV28; CDR3nt: TGTGCCACCCAAAATTCGGCTAATGAAAAACTGTTTTTT; CDR3aa: CATQNSANEKLFF
d_gene: TRBD2; j_gene: TRBJ2-1; abundance: -; v_gene: TRBV7-2; CDR3nt: TGTGCCAGCAGCTTAAGGTCCTCGAGCGGGGGCAATGAGCAGTTCTTC; CDR3aa: CASSLRSSSGGNEQFF
d_gene: -; j_gene: TRBJ2-3; abundance: few; v_gene: TRBV12-3/TRBV12-4; CDR3nt: TGTGCCAGCAGTTTAGCGGGGGCAGGCCGCACAGATACGCAGTATTTT; CDR3aa: CASSLAGAGRTDTQYF
d_gene: -; j_gene: TRBJ2-1; abundance: few; v_gene: TRBV29-1; CDR3nt: TGCAGCGTTGGCGAGCAGTTCTTC; CDR3aa: CSVGEQFF
d_gene: TRBD1; j_gene: TRBJ2-6; abundance: few; v_gene: TRBV2; CDR3nt: TGTGCCAGCGAGACAAGACAGGGAAAGGAGGCCAACGTCCTGACTTTC; CDR3aa: CASETRQGKEANVLTF
d_gene: -; j_gene: TRBJ1-1; abundance: -; v_gene: TRBV18; CDR3nt: TGTGCCAGCTCACCAAAGGGGACCTTGAACACTGAAGCTTTCTTT; CDR3aa: CASSPKGTLNTEAFF
d_gene: -; j_gene: TRBJ2-1; abundance: many; v_gene: TRBV7-9; CDR3nt: TGTGCCAGCAGCTTAGTCGGCAGTGAGCAGTTCTTC; CDR3aa: CASSLVGSEQFF
d_gene: TRBD1; j_gene: TRBJ2-1; abundance: many; v_gene: TRBV7-6; CDR3nt: TGTGCCAGCAGCCAACTCCCAGCGGGGACAGGGAGTCGCGATGAGCAGTTCTTC; CDR3aa: CASSQLPAGTGSRDEQFF
d_gene: TRBD1; j_gene: TRBJ1-5; abundance: -; v_gene: TRBV7-9; CDR3nt: TGTGCCAGCAGCGGGACAGGGCACAGCAATCAGCCCCAGCATTTT; CDR3aa: CASSGTGHSNQPQHF
d_gene: -; j_gene: TRBJ2-2; abundance: -; v_gene: TRBV7-8; CDR3nt: TGTGCCAGCTACTCAGCAGGGCCGTTCGGGGAGCTGTTTTTT; CDR3aa: CASYSAGPFGELFF
d_gene: TRBD1; j_gene: TRBJ1-2; abundance: -; v_gene: TRBV20-1; CDR3nt: TGCAGTGCCCGGGACAGGGTGAATGGCTACACCTTC; CDR3aa: CSARDRVNGYTF
d_gene: TRBD2; j_gene: TRBJ2-2; abundance: many; v_gene: TRBV7-6; CDR3nt: TGTGCCAGCAGCCCTCTACTAGCGGGGCTCGGCACCGGGGAGCTGTTTTTT; CDR3aa: CASSPLLAGLGTGELFF
d_gene: TRBD2; j_gene: TRBJ2-3; abundance: many; v_gene: TRBV7-2; CDR3nt: TGTGCCAGCAGCCCTAGCGGGGATATGGGGGATACGCAGTATTTT; CDR3aa: CASSPSGDMGDTQYF
d_gene: TRBD1; j_gene: TRBJ1-1; abundance: -; v_gene: TRBV5-5; CDR3nt: TGTGCCAGCAGCGACGGACAGGCGAACACTGAAGCTTTCTTT; CDR3aa: CASSDGQANTEAFF
d_gene: -; j_gene: TRBJ2-2; abundance: few; v_gene: TRBV25-1; CDR3nt: TGTGCCAGCAGTGAAAACCCAGGGACGGACACCGGGGAGCTGTTTTTT; CDR3aa: CASSENPGTDTGELFF
d_gene: TRBD2; j_gene: TRBJ2-5; abundance: many; v_gene: TRBV7-8; CDR3nt: TGTGCCAGCAGCCTAGATAGGTGGACTAGCGGGGGGGCTGAGACCCAGTACTTC; CDR3aa: CASSLDRWTSGGAETQYF
d_gene: TRBD1; j_gene: TRBJ1-6; abundance: -; v_gene: TRBV11-3; CDR3nt: TGTGCCAGGAGCTTCGGTCCGGGACAGGGGCGAAGCTCCTATAATTCACCCCTCCACTTT; CDR3aa: CARSFGPGQGRSSYNSPLHF
d_gene: -; j_gene: TRBJ2-2; abundance: -; v_gene: TRBV2; CDR3nt: TGTGCCAGCCAGGGAAGTGGCGGGGAGCTGTTTTTT; CDR3aa: CASQGSGGELFF
d_gene: -; j_gene: TRBJ1-1; abundance: -; v_gene: TRBV7-6; CDR3nt: TGTGCCAGCAGCTTAATTGGGCAGGGGTGGAAGACTGAAGCTTTCTTT; CDR3aa: CASSLIGQGWKTEAFF
d_gene: TRBD1; j_gene: TRBJ1-2; abundance: -; v_gene: TRBV27; CDR3nt: TGTGCCTTCCGGGAAGGGGGCAGAGGGTCTAACTATGGCTACACCTTC; CDR3aa: CAFREGGRGSNYGYTF
d_gene: -; j_gene: TRBJ2-5; abundance: -; v_gene: TRBV2; CDR3nt: TGTGTCAGCAGTGAATATAAGATCGAAGAGACCCAGTACTTC; CDR3aa: CVSSEYKIEETQYF
d_gene: TRBD1; j_gene: TRBJ2-1; abundance: many; v_gene: TRBV12-3/TRBV12-4; CDR3nt: TGTGCCAGCACCCTGACAGGGAGCTACAATGAGCAGTTCTTC; CDR3aa: CASTLTGSYNEQFF
d_gene: TRBD1; j_gene: TRBJ1-2; abundance: -; v_gene: TRBV20-1; CDR3nt: TGCAGTGCTCCCCCGGACAGGGGGAATGGCTACACCTTC; CDR3aa: CSAPPDRGNGYTF
d_gene: -; j_gene: TRBJ2-7; abundance: -; v_gene: TRBV29-1; CDR3nt: TGCAGCGTTGACCGCGACAGAAGGCAGTACTTC; CDR3aa: CSVDRDRRQYF
d_gene: TRBD2; j_gene: TRBJ2-3; abundance: few; v_gene: TRBV5-1; CDR3nt: TGCGCCAGCAGAAAAGGACTAGCGGGGGGGATCACAGATACGCAGTATTTT; CDR3aa: CASRKGLAGGITDTQYF
d_gene: TRBD1; j_gene: TRBJ1-5; abundance: -; v_gene: TRBV10-3; CDR3nt: TGTGCCATCAGTACGACGGGACAGGGGAATCAGCCCCAGCATTTT; CDR3aa: CAISTTGQGNQPQHF
d_gene: -; j_gene: TRBJ2-2; abundance: few; v_gene: TRBV15; CDR3nt: TGTGCCACCAGTTTCAGGGCGCACACCGGGGAGCTGTTTTTT; CDR3aa: CATSFRAHTGELFF
d_gene: -; j_gene: TRBJ2-7; abundance: few; v_gene: TRBV3-1; CDR3nt: TGTGCCAGCAGCCAAGATTGGGAACTGGACGAGCAGTACTTC; CDR3aa: CASSQDWELDEQYF
d_gene: -; j_gene: TRBJ2-6; abundance: many; v_gene: TRBV7-6; CDR3nt: TGTGCCAGCAGCTATCGACAGAGCTCTGGGGCCAACGTCCTGACTTTC; CDR3aa: CASSYRQSSGANVLTF
d_gene: -; j_gene: TRBJ2-1; abundance: -; v_gene: TRBV10-2; CDR3nt: TGCACCAGCAGTGAGGCGGGGGCATCCTACAATGAGCAGTTCTTC; CDR3aa: CTSSEAGASYNEQFF
d_gene: -; j_gene: TRBJ2-1; abundance: few; v_gene: TRBV6-5; CDR3nt: TGTGCCAGCAGTTACTCGCGCAGGGGGGCAGGATCCTACAATGAGCAGTTCTTC; CDR3aa: CASSYSRRGAGSYNEQFF
d_gene: -; j_gene: TRBJ1-2; abundance: few; v_gene: TRBV15; CDR3nt: TGTGCCACCAGCAGAGAGTCCAAGGGGGACTATGGCTACACCTTC; CDR3aa: CATSRESKGDYGYTF
d_gene: -; j_gene: TRBJ2-2; abundance: once; v_gene: TRBV10-3; CDR3nt: TGTGCCATCAGTGAGTCGCCCGGGACCGGGGAGCTGTTTTTT; CDR3aa: CAISESPGTGELFF
d_gene: -; j_gene: TRBJ2-3; abundance: few; v_gene: TRBV6-2/TRBV6-3; CDR3nt: TGTGCCAGCAGTTCGACTACTGTGTGGAGCACAGATACGCAGTATTTT; CDR3aa: CASSSTTVWSTDTQYF
d_gene: -; j_gene: TRBJ2-2; abundance: many; v_gene: TRBV7-9; CDR3nt: TGTGCCAGCAGCCCCGACAATGGAGGGGACACCGGGGAGCTGTTTTTT; CDR3aa: CASSPDNGGDTGELFF
d_gene: TRBD1; j_gene: TRBJ2-7; abundance: few; v_gene: TRBV14; CDR3nt: TGTGCCAGCAGCCGGGCGGGACAGGGGACCTACGAGCAGTACTTC; CDR3aa: CASSRAGQGTYEQYF
d_gene: -; j_gene: TRBJ1-2; abundance: few; v_gene: TRBV14; CDR3nt: TGTGCCAGCAGCCAAGACCTCCTCTATGGCTACACCTTC; CDR3aa: CASSQDLLYGYTF
d_gene: -; j_gene: TRBJ1-1; abundance: many; v_gene: TRBV6-5; CDR3nt: TGTGCCAGCACCTCGGTCCGTGACCCGAACACTGAAGCTTTCTTT; CDR3aa: CASTSVRDPNTEAFF
d_gene: -; j_gene: TRBJ2-3; abundance: many; v_gene: TRBV6-5; CDR3nt: TGTGCCAGCAGTTACGCCACGATCAGCACAGATACGCAGTATTTT; CDR3aa: CASSYATISTDTQYF
d_gene: -; j_gene: TRBJ2-4; abundance: few; v_gene: TRBV6-1; CDR3nt: TGTGCCAGCTTGGACAGATTAACCAAAAACATTCAGTACTTC; CDR3aa: CASLDRLTKNIQYF
d_gene: -; j_gene: TRBJ1-1; abundance: -; v_gene: TRBV27; CDR3nt: TGTGCCAGCAGAATCGGGAACACTGAAGCTTTCTTT; CDR3aa: CASRIGNTEAFF
d_gene: -; j_gene: TRBJ1-1; abundance: -; v_gene: TRBV19; CDR3nt: TGTGCCAGTAGTATTGATGAGGGCACTGAAGCTTTCTTT; CDR3aa: CASSIDEGTEAFF
d_gene: -; j_gene: TRBJ2-3; abundance: few; v_gene: TRBV4-1; CDR3nt: TGCGCCAGCAGCCAATACGACATTGAGGCTAGCACAGATACGCAGTATTTT; CDR3aa: CASSQYDIEASTDTQYF